This T cell receptor beta chain came from a study of shared clonotypes between healthy human individuals (dated by TCRdb to 2019 to 2021). A note on the overall study: A few men and two women, aged 18 to 49 years, made up the cohort. Leukapheresis yielded between about 0.85 and 10 billion PBMCs per donor. To increase sequencing depth and limit assay-specific biases, different laboratories used diverse techniques to prepare libraries and sequence TCR repertoires. To estimate repertoire size and how much clonotypes are shared between individuals, the study performed deep sequencing of blood TCR repertoires from roughly five healthy adults. For each donor, CD4 naive and CD4 memory were each given three plates, CD8 naive was given two plates, and CD8 memory was given one plate. The paper as a whole reports these results and caveats: Sampling was restricted to blood, and TCR repertoires in tissue are likely to differ from TCR repertoires in blood. Sharing across a few donors was observed for approximately 4.6% of naive CD4, over 3% of naive CD8, around 2.5% of memory CD4, and roughly 0.4% of memory CD8 clonotypes. Even with the large sequencing depth, rarefaction of the sorted-subset datasets indicated that sequencing was incomplete. Compared with non-shared clonotypes, the clonotypes found in all four sorted-subset donors had higher generation probabilities. Naive subsets generally had larger estimated clonotype richness than memory subsets. Pairwise subsampling led to the expectation that sequencing depth would affect the degree of clonotype sharing among donors. The small number of donors limited the genetic and exposure-history diversity represented.

Healthy HIV-negative adults with no recently reported acute infections or vaccinations were included as donors. Only Caucasian adults living in Nashville, Tennessee, USA were represented among the donors. CD4+ T cells were enriched by magnetic negative selection, after which naive cells were positively selected on CD45RA and the negative fraction was taken as the memory subset. Blood was collected by leukapheresis, and PBMCs were isolated by Ficoll-Histopaque density gradient centrifugation and then cryopreserved in liquid nitrogen vapor phase. Purity and quantity of every magnetically sorted T cell population were checked by analytical flow cytometry. From each sorted fraction, genomic DNA was isolated and quantified by UV absorbance on a Nanodrop 2000c. The CDR3 holds 12 amino acids from the cysteine to the phenylalanine. Only CDR3 DNA remains: 36 bases, in frame from the first base. Trimming takes 0 bases from V and 11 bases from J, and the germline ends sit 8 bases apart. Via the germline V gene, CDR1 is KGHSY and CDR2 FQNENV.

Using the deep immunoSEQ assay, multiplex PCR amplified TCR CDR3 regions from genomic DNA. Extracted genomic DNA from each cell subset was spread evenly across all wells of several immunoSEQ 96-well plates, with each plate serving as a replicate. For sorted subsets, roughly 200 ng of genomic DNA, equivalent to tens of thousands of T cell genomes, went into each replicate PCR. The purified libraries were quantified using a Qubit 3.0 fluorometer, sized with a Bioanalyzer 2100, and then quantified again using the KAPA Library Quantification kit. Every immunoSEQ 96-well plate was sequenced on a separate single-read 150-cycle Illumina NextSeq 550 flow cell. Per the authors' processing: The immunoSEQ output contained only junctional sequences without quality scores, so filtering could not match that applied to full-length reads. Sequences were annotated with PyIR, a Python wrapper for IgBLAST v1.9, and V/J genes and CDR3 were assigned using IMGT germline references. Reads were removed for weak V/J assignments (E-value above 1e-6), missing CDR3, stop codons, out-of-frame junctions, or ambiguous translated residues. V3J clonotypes were defined as sequences sharing an identical inferred V gene, J gene, and CDR3 amino acid sequence. To compute the percentage overlap between repertoires, the number of shared unique clonotypes was divided by the size of the smaller repertoire. Repertoire richness was assessed with RTK rarefaction, the Chao1 estimator, and Recon v2.1 estimates of unobserved clonotypes. Generation probabilities for all TCRbeta clonotypes obtained by the gDNA method from a handful of donors were computed using OLGA. This is the immuneACCESS table as TCRdb keeps it, with only in-frame sequences that have V and J called. A part of the clones is gone; compared with another copy, unresolved V genes explain less than half, and the rest is unexplained. V, J and clone size are taken as reported in that table, and D and trimming were inferred from the DNA itself. This sample gives about 180,000 clones in total; approximately 92% of them show up just once. The ten biggest clones cover more than 0.065% of the sample.

A note on this clone: The antigen this receptor binds is unknown. No base quality information exists; no much larger clone differs at one position.

The TCR sequence derives from a woman aged 25-40 years in good health. The sample was naive CD4+ T cells sorted from blood. In light of the paper, this sample's cell subset or site label describes: CD45RA+ positively selected. The receptor chain draws on TRBV16 and TRBJ1-5, with no confidently assigned D gene. CDR3 sequence: CASSQSSPAQHF. The DNA sequence is TGTGCCAGCAGCCAATCGTCTCCAGCCCAGCATTTT.